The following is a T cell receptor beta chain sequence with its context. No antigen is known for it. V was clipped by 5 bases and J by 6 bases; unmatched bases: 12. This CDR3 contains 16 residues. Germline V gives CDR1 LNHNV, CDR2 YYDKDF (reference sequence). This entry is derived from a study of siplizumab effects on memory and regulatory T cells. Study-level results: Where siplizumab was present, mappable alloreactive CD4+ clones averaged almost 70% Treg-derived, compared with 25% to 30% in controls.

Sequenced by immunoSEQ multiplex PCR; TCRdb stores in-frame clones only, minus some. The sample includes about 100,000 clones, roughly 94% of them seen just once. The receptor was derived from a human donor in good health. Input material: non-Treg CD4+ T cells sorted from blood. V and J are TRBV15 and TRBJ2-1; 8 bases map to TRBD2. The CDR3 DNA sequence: TGTGCCACCAGCGAAAGGGGGACTAGATCGCGCAATGAGCAGTTCTTC. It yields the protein CATSERGTRSRNEQFF.